This TCR beta chain stems from a study of blood T cell repertoires in COVID-19 (dated by TCRdb to between 2020 and 2021). Background for the entire study: Samples from collaborators originated in the United States, Italy and Spain and spanned both the acute and convalescent phases of COVID-19. The dataset comprised deeply sampled blood TCRbeta repertoires from subjects exposed to, actively infected with, or recovered from COVID-19. Samples came from the ongoing ImmuneRACE study (first 160 participants) plus 1,254 subjects from 6 global collaborators. Where available, HLA class I and class II types were obtained from metadata supplied by the sample provider rather than from assay-based typing. The repertoires were released in a freely available public database meant as a resource for research on the immune response to SARS-CoV-2. The prospective study material was composed of cDNA or gDNA derived from T cells, B-cell-depleted T cells, or PBMCs. A de-identified subject ID, COVID-19 status, age in years and sex were almost always included in the sample metadata.

Participants in the prospective study were aged roughly 18 to 89 years, lived in 24 United States geographic areas, and enrolled through a virtual design. Cohort assignment in the prospective study relied on participant-reported clinical history from a screening survey and a study questionnaire. Exposed participants were defined as having been in contact with someone with a PCR-confirmed or clinician-diagnosed COVID-19 case within 2 weeks of study entry. In the prospective study, whole blood, serum and a nasopharyngeal or oropharyngeal swab were collected from each participant by mobile phlebotomists. Over a roughly two-month period, participants in the prospective study had the option of providing additional blood draws and questionnaires. Before DNA extraction, prospective study blood samples were shipped either frozen or at room temperature. V loses 2 bases, J loses 0 bases, and the germline ends lie 11 bases apart. The CDR3 spans 15 residues, from the cysteine through the phenylalanine. Only CDR3 DNA remains: 45 bases, in frame from the first base. Looking up the germline V gene (reference sequence) yields CDR1 MNHEY and CDR2 SMNVEV.

A word on this clone: Its specific antigen is unknown. No quality values exist for individual bases; no much larger clone is one base distant.

Broad study findings and their caveats: The quantity of clinical and demographic metadata differed by source and by participant and was supplied without curation.

The immunoSEQ Assay, a bias-controlled multiplex PCR, was used to amplify TCRbeta CDR3 regions from genomic DNA. In the original analysis: The number of nucleated cells in each sample was estimated from the amplification of reference gene primers within the assay. To quantify the absolute abundance of each unique TCRbeta CDR3 rearrangement, sequence reads were collapsed and filtered. For each sample, productive Simpson clonality was calculated as the square root of Simpson's diversity index across productive rearrangements. In its TCRdb copy, this immuneACCESS table keeps in-frame sequences only and misses some clones. Where compared with another copy, unresolved V genes explain less than half of these, and the others have no known cause. V, J and clone size derive from that table, while D and trimming were established from the DNA sequence. The sample table records some 300,000 clones; under 90% of these occur just once. The ten top clones hold roughly 2.9% of the sample.

The chain is assembled from TRBV27 and TRBJ2-7, with the D gene uncertain. Input material: PBMCs or T cells enriched from blood (not recorded which). This clonotype originated in a woman aged 45-60 years who had been exposed to COVID-19. The sequenced DNA: TGTGCCAGCAGTTTAATACTCTCGAGCTCCTACGAGCAGTACTTC. It translates to CASSLILSSSYEQYF.